These 27 T cell receptor beta chains were sequenced from one sample in a study of blood T cells in healthy people across ages. Alongside a J-beta primer mix, a sample-barcoded 5' primer served in a second PCR lasting about 7 to 12 cycles. Using its own MiXCR run on the 5' RACE reads, TCRdb lists one record per CDR3 protein. The sample comprises roughly 1 million distinct CDR3 sequences, 25% of which are singletons, and less than 0.85% rests with the top ten. The same sample was also used in a study of T cells of mothers and their children.

Sequencing input: blood. The source is a girl aged 2 to 9 in good health.

The chain has TRBV7-3 and TRBJ2-2; 11 bases line up with TRBD2. Germline V lookup: CDR1 SGHTA, CDR2 FQGTGA. The trim removed 8 bases at V and 2 bases at J, leaving 7 bases unmatched. The CDR3 covers 16 residues. Here the CDR3 reads CASGPGTSGNTGELFF. DNA for the CDR3: TGTGCCAGCGGCCCAGGGACTAGCGGAAACACCGGGGAGCTGTTTTTT.

The V gene is TRBV28, the J gene TRBJ2-1; D is unresolved. V was shortened by 5 bases and J by 0 bases, with 11 bases between the two germline ends. Germline CDR1 MDHEN, CDR2 SYDVKM. The CDR3 runs to 15 residues. CDR3 in amino acids: CASSLQWGSYNEQFF. CDR3 DNA: TGTGCCAGCAGTCTTCAATGGGGCTCCTACAATGAGCAGTTCTTC.

The CDR3 DNA reads TGTGCCAGCGTCGGTACCGGAAACACCATATATTTT. Its translation: CASVGTGNTIYF. The V gene is TRBV28, the J gene TRBJ1-3; D call uncertain. The ends were cut back, 8 bases at V and 4 bases at J, with 9 bases in the middle. Per germline, CDR1 MDHEN and CDR2 SYDVKM. The CDR3 runs 12 residues.

In this sample, this clonotype turned up a few times. The rearrangement joins TRBV7-6 to TRBJ1-6; the match to TRBD1 covers 9 bases. CDR3 size: 16 residues. Germline CDR1 reads SGHVS; CDR2 reads FNYEAQ. Unmatched junction bases numbered 5, after V lost 1 base and J lost 7 bases. The CDR3 DNA sequence: TGTGCCAGCAGCTTAGTGACAGGGGGTTGGAATTCACCCCTCCACTTT. It encodes CASSLVTGGWNSPLHF.

There are a few counts of this clonotype. The CDR3 is CASSQANINEQFF. Here the CDR3 DNA reads TGCGCCAGCAGCCAAGCCAACATCAATGAGCAGTTCTTC. The rearrangement links TRBV4-3 to TRBJ2-1; D call uncertain. Germline assignment: CDR1 LGHNA and CDR2 YSLEER. This CDR3 is 13 amino acids long. Trimming removed 1 base from V and 6 bases from J, with 7 bases in between.

The V call is TRBV21-1, the J call TRBJ1-5. TRBV21-1 is a listed pseudogene. The CDR3 runs 14 residues. The CDR3 reads CASSKGVGVQPQHF. The DNA for the CDR3 is TGTGCCAGCAGCAAAGGGGTGGGTGTTCAGCCCCAGCATTTT.

The CDR3 coding sequence is TGTGCCAGCAGCTTAATGGACAGAATCGAGACCCAGTACTTC. Encoded protein: CASSLMDRIETQYF. The V gene is TRBV7-9, the J gene TRBJ2-7, with D perhaps TRBD1 (6 bases). The DNA end is a closer match to TRBJ2-5, so the J assignment may be wrong. The CDR3 has 14 amino acids. Germline values: CDR1 SEHNR, CDR2 FQNEAQ (reference sequence).

This clonotype has only one observation. The chain links TRBV12-3 or TRBV12-4 to TRBJ1-4, with a possible D match to TRBD1 (5 bases). V shed 1 base and J shed 8 bases, with 14 bases lying between them. This CDR3 has 15 residues. The chain's CDR3 is CASSLEGQSTEKLFF. DNA of the CDR3: TGTGCCAGCAGTTTAGAGGGGCAGTCGACGGAAAAACTGTTTTTT.

This clonotype was counted between two and nine times. The DNA for the CDR3 is TGTGCCAGCAGCTTAGGGGGCCCCTTTCTCGGAAACACCATATATTTT. Protein sequence: CASSLGGPFLGNTIYF. The chain has TRBV7-2 and TRBJ1-3; a weak D match, TRBD1 (5 bases). The germline gives CDR1 SGHTA, CDR2 FQGNSA. With 1 base removed from V and 4 bases from J, the gap between germline ends came to 14 bases. The CDR3 spans 16 residues.

The chain joins TRBV6-5 to TRBJ2-5; D remains ambiguous. The DNA end is a closer match to TRBJ2-7, so the J assignment may be wrong. The germline V gene has CDR1 MNHEY and CDR2 SVGAGI. This CDR3 spans 15 amino acids. The CDR3 loop reads CASSYSDKLDYEQYF. CDR3 nucleotide sequence: TGTGCCAGCAGTTACTCAGACAAGCTCGACTACGAGCAGTACTTC.

Concerning this clonotype itself: A junction end diverges from the germline sequence, so it may reflect a read error. The rearrangement uses TRBV12-3 or TRBV12-4 and TRBJ1-5; 10 positions agree with TRBD1. This CDR3 region has 15 residues. In DNA form, the CDR3 reads TGTGCCGGCAGCTTAGGACAGGGGGTGAATCAGCCCCAGCATTTT. It is translated as CAGSLGQGVNQPQHF.

A remark on this clonotype: At one of its ends the junction is not consistent with the germline gene, which may arise from a read error. The chain carries TRBV2 and TRBJ2-5; D is perhaps TRBD2 (6 bases). This CDR3 contains 12 residues. CDR1 is SNHLY and CDR2 is FYNNEI in the germline V gene. CDR3: CASSEGAGTDHF. Here the CDR3 DNA reads TGTGCCAGCAGTGAAGGCGCGGGGACCGATCACTTC.

The gene calls are TRBV29-1 and TRBJ2-1, with D possibly TRBD1 on 5 matching bases. V was cut by 3 bases and J by 7 bases, with 19 bases left in between. Germline CDR1 SQVTM, CDR2 ANQGSEA. This CDR3 region has 15 residues. The CDR3 here is CSVDLRHAGRNEQFF. CDR3 DNA sequence: TGCAGCGTTGATCTCCGCCACGCAGGGCGGAATGAGCAGTTCTTC.

The chain couples TRBV6-2 or TRBV6-3 to TRBJ2-5; TRBD1 matches at 9 bases. The J call may be in error: the DNA end matches TRBJ2-7 better. The length of the CDR3 is 18 residues. Germline CDR1 is MNHEY and CDR2 is SVGEGT. CDR3 nucleotide sequence: TGTGCCAGCAGTTCGGCGTATTCCGGGACAGGGAGTCCCTACGAGCAGTACTTC. It translates to CASSSAYSGTGSPYEQYF.

The chain has TRBV20-1 and TRBJ1-2, with 7 bases that match TRBD1. V dropped 5 bases and J dropped 4; count of bases not matched to a gene: 7. The CDR3 has 13 residues. Per germline, CDR1 DFQATT and CDR2 SNEGSKA (reference sequence). The CDR3: CSAFTGEVYGYTF. CDR3 DNA sequence: TGCAGTGCTTTTACAGGGGAGGTCTATGGCTACACCTTC.

Ten or more counts support this clonotype. The chain recombines TRBV6-1 with TRBJ1-1, with D possibly TRBD1 on 5 matching bases. V was pared by 8 bases and J by 7 bases, with 11 bases between. Germline V lookup: CDR1 MNHNS, CDR2 SASEGT. CDR3 length: 11 residues. The CDR3 here is CASSRQLEAFF. CDR3 sequence (DNA): TGTGCCAGCTCAAGACAGCTTGAAGCTTTCTTT.

This clonotype was observed a few times. The junction differs from germline at one of its ends, possibly a read error. The chain combines TRBV28 with TRBJ2-1; the D gene could be TRBD1 or TRBD2 (5 bases each). The CDR3 runs 15 residues. CDR1 is MDHEN, CDR2 SYDVKM, per germline. In DNA form, the CDR3 reads TGCGCCAGCAGCCTACCCGGGACGGTGGACAATGAGCAGTTCTTC. Translation gives CASSLPGTVDNEQFF.

CDR3 DNA: TGCAGCGCCCGGACTAAGCAAGAGACCCAGTACTTC. It yields the protein CSARTKQETQYF. The gene calls are TRBV29-1 and TRBJ2-5, with D perhaps TRBD2 (6 bases). The CDR3 length is 12 residues. From germline, CDR1 is SQVTM and CDR2 ANQGSEA. Trimming took off 7 bases at V and 2 bases at J, with 11 bases between the two ends.

The chain couples TRBV24-1 to TRBJ1-1; a weak D match, TRBD1 (6 bases). Germline CDR1 and CDR2: KGHDR and SFDVKD. The CDR3 consists of 13 residues. The V gene lost 8 bases and the J gene lost 6 bases, with 15 bases spanning the gap. The chain's CDR3 is CATKRRDTSEAFF. CDR3 DNA sequence: TGTGCCACCAAACGCCGGGACACGTCTGAAGCTTTCTTT.

The sample holds a few counts of this clonotype. The chain uses TRBV5-6 and TRBJ1-1; 7 nucleotides line up with TRBD1. V was clipped by 0 bases and J by 0 bases; unmatched bases: 2. The CDR3 covers 15 residues. CDR1 and CDR2 from the germline V gene are SGHDT and YYEEEE. As DNA, the CDR3 is TGTGCCAGCAGCTTGGAGGGACAGCTGAACACTGAAGCTTTCTTT. Amino acids: CASSLEGQLNTEAFF. The full variable domain, rest sourced from reference TRBV5-6 and TRBJ1-1, is DAGVTQSPTHLIKTRGQQVTLRCSPKSGHDTVSWYQQALGQGPQFIFQYYEEEERQRGNFPDRFSGHQFPNYSSELNVNALLLGDSALYLCASSLEGQLNTEAFFGQGTRLTVV.

This chain connects TRBV20-1 to TRBJ2-1; no firm D call. This CDR3 comprises 15 residues. The V and J ends lost 3 bases and 0 bases respectively, with 12 bases between them. Germline lookup yields CDR1 DFQATT and CDR2 SNEGSKA (reference sequence). The CDR3 is CSASVYLSSYNEQFF. Written as DNA, the CDR3 is TGCAGTGCTAGTGTGTACCTGAGCTCCTACAATGAGCAGTTCTTC.

J is TRBJ1-4 and V is TRBV4-2; the D is unclear. The V gene's germline CDR1 is LGHNA and CDR2 YNFKEQ. The CDR3 has 14 amino acids. The germline V and J ends were trimmed by 0 bases and 7 bases, with 9 bases remaining between them. The DNA for the CDR3 is TGTGCCAGCAGCCAAGATCTGGTGGGTGAAAAACTGTTTTTT. Translating it yields CASSQDLVGEKLFF.

This clonotype was picked up a small number of times. V usage is TRBV15 and J usage is TRBJ2-3; D not certain. Per germline, CDR1 LNHNV and CDR2 YYDKDF (reference sequence). This CDR3 region has 17 residues. The ends were cut back, 5 bases at V and 2 bases at J, with 20 bases in the middle. CDR3 DNA: TGTGCCACCAGCGACAAATTCGCGGCTGCCCCCACAGATACGCAGTATTTT. This gives the protein CATSDKFAAAPTDTQYF.

The rearrangement joins TRBV28 to TRBJ1-5; 9 bases agree with TRBD1. CDR1 MDHEN and CDR2 SYDVKM come from the germline V gene. This CDR3 has 16 amino acids. Germline trimming cut 6 bases from V and 5 bases from J; bases unmatched to any gene: 11. This CDR3 reads CASRPFRDREDQPQHF. The CDR3 nucleotides read TGTGCCAGCAGACCTTTCCGGGACAGGGAAGATCAGCCCCAGCATTTT.

This clonotype was seen a single time. V usage is TRBV7-2 and J usage is TRBJ2-5; D not certain. The J call may be faulty, since TRBJ2-7 better matches the DNA end. CDR3 length: 14 residues. Germline CDR1 is SGHTA and CDR2 is FQGNSA. CDR3 in DNA: TGTGCCAGCAGCTTTGCACAATCGTCCTACGAGCAGTACTTC. This encodes CASSFAQSSYEQYF.

V and J are TRBV7-2 and TRBJ2-1; D remains ambiguous. Trimming took 4 bases from V and 9 from J, leaving 13 bases between them. The germline gives CDR1 SGHTA, CDR2 FQGNSA. The CDR3 runs 13 residues. The DNA of the CDR3 is TGTGCCAGCAGCTCTAGAGGAGTGCGTGAGCAGTTCTTC. This sequence encodes CASSSRGVREQFF.

This chain connects TRBV19 to TRBJ1-3; D uncertain. Trimming took 7 bases from V and 0 from J, leaving 10 bases between them. CDR3 length equals 14 residues. Germline lookup yields CDR1 LNHDA and CDR2 SQIVND (reference sequence). CDR3 in amino acids: CASTSWNSGNTIYF. The CDR3 DNA follows: TGTGCCAGTACTTCTTGGAACTCTGGAAACACCATATATTTT. The variable domain in full, completed from reference TRBV19 and TRBJ1-3, reads DGGITQSPKYLFRKEGQNVTLSCEQNLNHDAMYWYRQDPGQGLRLIYYSQIVNDFQKGDIAEGYSVSREKKESFPLTVTSAQKNPTAFYLCASTSWNSGNTIYFGEGSWLTVV.